Here is one TCR beta chain with its context. The antigen remains undetermined. The PCR used 60 Vbeta and 13 Jbeta primers. Clones were read by immunoSEQ multiplex PCR, and TCRdb kept only the in-frame ones, dropping some. The sample has about 110,000 clones, under 85% seen once. This record belongs to a study of cytomegalovirus exposure and HLA in healthy donors. Findings of the study overall: Some TCR beta chains (164 of them) were listed as cytomegalovirus-associated.

This TCR came from a man aged 35-49 years in good health and CMV-seronegative. The sample consisted of PBMCs.

The CDR3 DNA is TGTGCCATCAGTGAGTCTCGGGGAAACACCATATATTTT. Encoded protein: CAISESRGNTIYF. This chain links TRBV10-3 with TRBJ1-3; D gene uncertain. This CDR3 comprises 13 residues. Germline CDR1 and CDR2: ENHRY and SYGVKD. V lost 0 bases and J 4 bases, leaving 4 bases between the germline ends.